The 22 T cell receptor beta chains in this list originate from one sample, sequenced in a study of blood T cell repertoires in COVID-19. This table comes from immunoSEQ multiplex PCR, and its TCRdb copy is limited to in-frame clones, with some not included. Of approximately 45,000 clones in the sample, roughly 84% were seen once. What was sequenced was peripheral blood. The receptors shown here come from a human donor in a cohort sampled during active COVID-19.

V usage is TRBV3-1 (or the pseudogene TRBV3-2) and J usage is TRBJ2-7, with TRBD2 matching over 12 bases. Unmatched junction bases numbered 5, after V lost 0 bases and J lost 5 bases. Germline V CDR1 and CDR2: LGHDT, YNNKEL (reference sequence). The CDR3 covers 16 residues. The DNA of the CDR3 is TGTGCCAGCAGCCAAGAGACTAGCGGGAGAACCCACGAGCAGTACTTC. Encoded protein: CASSQETSGRTHEQYF.

The genes are TRBV30 and TRBJ1-1, with 7 nucleotides matching TRBD1. This CDR3 has 14 residues. The junction had 13 bases not matched to a gene; V was cut back by 0 bases and J by 12 bases. CDR1 GTSNPN and CDR2 SVGIG come from the germline V gene (reference sequence). CDR3 sequence (DNA): TGTGCCTGGAGTGTAGTATATTGGACAGGTGAGACTTTCTTT. It is translated as CAWSVVYWTGETFF.

The CDR3, as DNA: TGTGCCAGCAGGTCAACATCGACTAGCGGGGAAACCGGGGAGCTGTTTTTT. Translation: CASRSTSTSGETGELFF. The chain employs TRBV7-9 and TRBJ2-2; 11 bases agree with TRBD2. The germline gives CDR1 SEHNR, CDR2 FQNEAQ (reference sequence). The J segment lost 5 bases and the V segment lost 6 bases, leaving 11 bases of the junction unmatched. The CDR3 contains 17 residues. Looking up the rest from reference TRBV7-9 and TRBJ2-2 gives the full variable domain: DTGVSQNPRHKITKRGQNVTFRCDPISEHNRLYWYRQTLGQGPEFLTYFQNEAQLEKSRLLSDRFSAERPKGSFSTLEIQRTEQGDSAMYLCASRSTSTSGETGELFFGEGSRLTVL.

The chain combines TRBV7-6 with TRBJ2-3; a weak D match, TRBD1 (5 bases). The CDR3 extends over 14 amino acids. In germline, CDR1 is SGHVS, CDR2 FNYEAQ. V lost 5 bases to trimming and J lost 2 bases, with 11 bases between them. The CDR3 loop is CASSPDRFTDTQYF. The CDR3 DNA is TGTGCCAGCAGCCCCGACAGATTCACAGATACGCAGTATTTT.

V and J are TRBV6-5 and TRBJ1-2, with D unclear. The CDR3 runs 11 residues. Trimming removed 6 bases at V and 1 base at J, with 3 bases between. Germline V gene sequence: CDR1 MNHEY, CDR2 SVGAGI. The CDR3 region has the DNA TGTGCCAGCAGCGTTAACTATGGCTACACCTTC. Its translation: CASSVNYGYTF.

V and J are TRBV11-2 and TRBJ1-1; 9 positions agree with TRBD1. The CDR3 is 11 residues long. Looked up from germline, CDR1 is SGHAT and CDR2 is FQNNGV. Trimming took 8 bases from V and 11 from J; bases not matched to a gene: 6. In DNA form, the CDR3 reads TGTGCCAGCCGATCGACAGGGGGGGCTTTCTTT. Translating gives CASRSTGGAFF. The whole variable domain, remainder taken from reference TRBV11-2 and TRBJ1-1, is EAGVAQSPRYKIIEKRQSVAFWCNPISGHATLYWYQQILGQGPKLLIQFQNNGVVDDSQLPKDRFSAERLKGVDSTLKIQPAKLEDSAVYLCASRSTGGAFFGQGTRLTVV.

The chain joins TRBV28 to TRBJ1-6; D is ambiguous. This CDR3 contains 15 residues. V was pared by 6 bases and J by 0 bases, with 9 bases between. CDR1 is MDHEN, CDR2 SYDVKM, per germline. The CDR3 nucleotides are TGTGCCAGCAGACCATCGAGCTCCTATAATTCACCCCTCCACTTT. The encoded protein is CASRPSSSYNSPLHF.

The chain has TRBV30 and TRBJ1-6, with a tentative D call TRBD1 (6 bases). Germline V gene sequence: CDR1 GTSNPN, CDR2 SVGIG (reference sequence). CDR3 length: 15 residues. The V end lost 0 bases, the J end lost 6 bases, and 12 bases lay between the germline ends. Here the CDR3 reads CAWSVGGGRNSPLHF. As DNA, the CDR3 is TGTGCCTGGAGTGTTGGGGGGGGCCGTAATTCACCCCTCCACTTT.

This clone was counted once. The genes are TRBV3-1 (or the pseudogene TRBV3-2) and TRBJ1-4, with TRBD1 matching over 9 bases. V shed 2 bases, J shed 4 bases, and the junction held 11 bases outside the gene matches. The length of the CDR3 is 18 residues. Germline CDR1 reads LGHDT; CDR2 reads YNNKEL (reference sequence). The CDR3: CASSQSSVSGQGNEKLFF. The CDR3 coding sequence is TGTGCCAGCAGCCAATCCTCGGTTTCGGGACAGGGTAATGAAAAACTGTTTTTT.

The chain is built from TRBV4-1 and TRBJ1-1; 11 bases align to TRBD1. V lost 6 bases and J lost 5; bases outside the gene matches: 5. CDR1 and CDR2 (germline): MGHRA, YSYEKL. This CDR3 has 14 amino acids. This CDR3 is CASRHGTGGTEAFF. The DNA for the CDR3 is TGCGCCAGCAGACACGGGACAGGGGGTACTGAAGCTTTCTTT.

This clone came up a few times. V gene TRBV9 combines with J gene TRBJ2-2, with D perhaps matching TRBD1 (5 bases). Germline V gene data show CDR1 as SGDLS and CDR2 as YYNGEE. The CDR3 has 15 amino acids. V lost 3 bases to trimming and J lost 4 bases, with 13 bases between them. The CDR3 is CASSDRTAVTGELFF. The CDR3 DNA reads TGTGCCAGCAGCGACAGGACGGCTGTCACCGGGGAGCTGTTTTTT.

This chain connects TRBV7-7 to TRBJ2-1; D call uncertain. Germline V lookup: CDR1 SSHAT, CDR2 FNYEAQ (reference sequence). CDR3 length: 16 amino acids. V was shortened by 1 base and J by 9 bases, with 19 bases between the two germline ends. DNA of the CDR3: TGTGCCAGCAGCTTAGACCCAGATAGCTTGGTTGGTGAGCAGTTCTTC. As protein: CASSLDPDSLVGEQFF.

The rearrangement links TRBV3-1 (or the pseudogene TRBV3-2) to TRBJ1-2; no firm D call. The CDR3 covers 13 residues. The ends were cut back, 0 bases at V and 5 bases at J, with 7 bases in the middle. Germline assignment: CDR1 LGHDT and CDR2 YNNKEL (reference sequence). The CDR3 DNA reads as TGTGCCAGCAGCCAAGATTCCCCTTATGGCTACACCTTC. It specifies CASSQDSPYGYTF.

This rearrangement joins TRBV7-9 to TRBJ1-1, with 9 bases identical to TRBD1. Germline V gene sequence: CDR1 SEHNR, CDR2 FQNEAQ (reference sequence). This CDR3 comprises 14 residues. After removal of 6 bases from V and 5 bases from J, the junction contained 7 bases not matched to a gene. CDR3 sequence reads: CASSRTGGGTEAFF. For the CDR3, the DNA is TGTGCCAGCAGTCGCACAGGGGGCGGGACTGAAGCTTTCTTT.

The chain has TRBV14 and TRBJ2-1; 7 nucleotides match TRBD2. This CDR3 has 18 residues. CDR1 is SGHDN, CDR2 FVKESK, per germline. The trim removed 4 bases at V and 4 bases at J, leaving 16 bases unmatched. In DNA, the CDR3 is TGTGCCAGCAGCCCTCACCAACTCACAACTAGCGCATACAATGAGCAGTTCTTC. The encoded protein is CASSPHQLTTSAYNEQFF.

The V call is TRBV19, the J call TRBJ2-7, with 8 bases identical to TRBD2. Germline V CDR1 and CDR2: LNHDA, SQIVND (reference sequence). V gave up 3 bases and J gave up 4 bases; unmatched junction bases: 5. The CDR3 covers 14 residues. CDR3 loop: CASSIGGAWYEQYF. The CDR3 coding sequence is TGTGCCAGTAGTATCGGGGGGGCCTGGTACGAGCAGTACTTC. The full variable domain, with the rest looked up from reference TRBV19 and TRBJ2-7, is DGGITQSPKYLFRKEGQNVTLSCEQNLNHDAMYWYRQDPGQGLRLIYYSQIVNDFQKGDIAEGYSVSREKKESFPLTVTSAQKNPTAFYLCASSIGGAWYEQYFGPGTRLTVT.

This clone was seen once. The rearrangement uses TRBV5-1 and TRBJ2-1, with 7 bases aligning to TRBD1. V shed 0 bases and J 3 bases; nucleotides not matched to a gene: 0. This CDR3 region has 14 residues. Germline values: CDR1 SGHRS, CDR2 YFSETQ. CDR3 DNA sequence: TGCGCCAGCAGCTTGGGACAGGGCTACAATGAGCAGTTCTTC. Protein: CASSLGQGYNEQFF.

DNA of the CDR3: TGTGCCAGCTCATTAGGACAGGACTACGAGCAGTACTTC. This sequence encodes CASSLGQDYEQYF. V usage is TRBV18 and J usage is TRBJ2-7, with TRBD1 identical over 7 bases. J gave up 3 bases and V 5 bases, and 4 bases lay outside the gene matches. Germline CDR1 KGHSH, CDR2 LQKENI. This CDR3 is 13 amino acids long.

The rearrangement links TRBV29-1 to TRBJ2-3, with D tentatively TRBD1 (5 bases). Germline CDR1 is SQVTM and CDR2 is ANQGSEA. Trimming stripped 5 bases from V and 2 bases from J, with 14 bases between. The CDR3 totals 14 residues. The CDR3 loop reads CSVNRLGHTDTQYF. The DNA of the CDR3 is TGCAGCGTTAACCGCTTGGGGCACACAGATACGCAGTATTTT.

This chain uses TRBV6-5 with TRBJ2-3, with 10 nucleotides matching TRBD2. J was trimmed by 2 bases and V by 6 bases; bases with no gene match: 5. Germline CDR1 MNHEY, CDR2 SVGAGI. The CDR3 is made up of 15 amino acids. CDR3 loop: CASRLAGGSTDTQYF. DNA for the CDR3: TGTGCCAGCAGGTTAGCGGGAGGCTCCACAGATACGCAGTATTTT.

The rearrangement uses TRBV28 and TRBJ2-7; D unresolved. This CDR3 comprises 13 residues. The germline V and J ends were trimmed by 7 bases and 2 bases, with 12 bases remaining between them. Germline-derived CDR1 and CDR2 are MDHEN and SYDVKM. The CDR3 sequence: CASNWSPAYEQYF. The CDR3 DNA follows: TGTGCCAGCAATTGGAGCCCAGCCTACGAGCAGTACTTC.

The rearrangement uses TRBV27 and TRBJ2-1; D remains ambiguous. Germline V gene data show CDR1 as MNHEY and CDR2 as SMNVEV (reference sequence). The CDR3 length is 13 residues. V lost 5 bases and J lost 0, with 5 bases in between. CDR3 sequence: CASSRSSYNEQFF. CDR3 sequence (DNA): TGTGCCAGCAGTCGTAGCTCCTACAATGAGCAGTTCTTC.